This is a list of T cell receptor beta chains from one sample in a study of shared clonotypes between healthy human individuals. Produced via immunoSEQ multiplex PCR; TCRdb's table is partial and in-frame only. This table holds approximately 2,300,000 clones, 92% found once. The specimen was naive CD4+ T cells from PBMCs. The receptors stem from a man between 18 and 29 years old in good health. Some clones in this sample may be carry-over from other donors' samples. CDR3s include the opening cysteine and the closing phenylalanine or tryptophan. D genes are given only for firm matches. Clone size is not always given. Where it is, it says once, few, many or a class for expanded clones.

V	size	length	J	D	DNA	CDR3
TRBV5-5	NA	13	TRBJ1-5	NA	TGTGCCAGCAGCTTGACAGCGGATCAGCCCCAGCATTTT	CASSLTADQPQHF
TRBV5-3	NA	16	TRBJ2-1	NA	TGTGCCAGAAGCTCAGACAGAGTTTACTCCTACAATGAGCAGTTCTTC	CARSSDRVYSYNEQFF
TRBV7-3	once	15	TRBJ2-3	NA	TGTGCCAGCAGCATTACAAGTTCGGGCGCAGATACGCAGTATTTT	CASSITSSGADTQYF
TRBV29-1	NA	15	TRBJ2-3	NA	TGCAGCGCCCGAGGAGGGACAGACTCCACAGATACGCAGTATTTT	CSARGGTDSTDTQYF
TRBV7-9	few	12	TRBJ1-3	NA	TGTGCCAGCAGCTTAGCAGGAAACACCATATATTTT	CASSLAGNTIYF
TRBV7-2	NA	15	TRBJ2-1	NA	TGTGCCAGCAGCTTACTACGGGGTCTTAGGAATGAGCAGTTCTTC	CASSLLRGLRNEQFF
TRBV28	few	11	TRBJ2-7	NA	TGTGCCAGCACTAATACCTACGAGCAGTACTTC	CASTNTYEQYF
TRBV7-2	once	14	TRBJ2-5	NA	TGTGCCAGCAGCTTACAAGGGGGGTCAGAGACCCAGTACTTC	CASSLQGGSETQYF
TRBV30	NA	16	TRBJ1-4	NA	TGTGCCGGCTCGCTATTCACGTCCTGGCTTTCTGAAAAACTGTTTTTT	CAGSLFTSWLSEKLFF
TRBV4-1	few	16	TRBJ1-2	NA	TGCGCCAGCAGCCCTGGGGCGGGGCTCGGGGGCTATGGCTACACCTTC	CASSPGAGLGGYGYTF
TRBV28	NA	15	TRBJ2-3	TRBD2	TGTGCCAGCAGTTCGGGCGGGAGTAGCACAGATACGCAGTATTTT	CASSSGGSSTDTQYF
TRBV28	NA	15	TRBJ1-5	NA	TGTGCCAGCACTGTGGGAATTTCTGCCAATCAGCCCCAGCATTTT	CASTVGISANQPQHF
TRBV18	NA	13	TRBJ2-5	NA	TGTGCCAGCTCGCGGGACAGACAAGAGACCCAGTACTTC	CASSRDRQETQYF
TRBV7-2	NA	15	TRBJ2-7	NA	TGTGCCAGCAGTAGCGGACAGTTCCGAGGCTACGAGCAGTACTTC	CASSSGQFRGYEQYF
TRBV7-9	NA	16	TRBJ2-1	NA	TGTGCCAGCAGCTTAAGGGAGAACCCCAGTAGGAATGAGCAGTTCTTC	CASSLRENPSRNEQFF
TRBV27	NA	15	TRBJ2-7	TRBD2	TGTGCCAGCAGTCCACTAGCGGGAGGGCCGGGAGAGCAGTACTTC	CASSPLAGGPGEQYF
TRBV7-2	NA	15	TRBJ2-7	NA	TGTGCCAGCAGCTTAGTCGGGATCGCAACCTACGAGCAGTACTTC	CASSLVGIATYEQYF
TRBV5-6	NA	16	TRBJ2-7	NA	TGTGCCAGCAGCTTGTTCGTCTTTGCGGAGACCTACGAGCAGTACTTC	CASSLFVFAETYEQYF
TRBV28	NA	14	TRBJ2-5	TRBD1	TGTGCCAGCAGTGGAGGACAGGGTGGCGAGACCCAGTACTTC	CASSGGQGGETQYF
TRBV30	NA	13	TRBJ2-2	NA	TGTGCCTGGAGTGTCCAGGCGGCCGGGGAGCTGTTTTTT	CAWSVQAAGELFF
TRBV6-5	NA	14	TRBJ2-6	NA	TGTGCCAGCAGTTCCTCCACTGGGGCCAACGTCCTGACTTTC	CASSSSTGANVLTF
TRBV4-1	NA	15	TRBJ2-5	NA	TGCGCCAGCAGCCAAGTGGGAACTAGGGAAGAGACCCAGTACTTC	CASSQVGTREETQYF
TRBV6-5	NA	13	TRBJ2-4	NA	TGTGCCAGCAGTCGGACAAGGGGAAACATTCAGTACTTC	CASSRTRGNIQYF
TRBV5-1	NA	18	TRBJ2-2	TRBD1	TGCGCCAGCAGCCCCATCCCCTGGACAGGGGGCAACACCGGGGAGCTGTTTTTT	CASSPIPWTGGNTGELFF
TRBV10-3	NA	16	TRBJ2-7	TRBD2	TGTGCCATCAGTGATTGGGCAGGGAGGGACCGAGGCGAGCAGTACTTC	CAISDWAGRDRGEQYF
TRBV6-6	NA	13	TRBJ1-2	NA	TGTGCCAGCAGCTCCGCGGGGCAGTATGGCTACACCTTC	CASSSAGQYGYTF
TRBV18	NA	14	TRBJ1-1	NA	TGTGCCAGCTCACCCGACGGGTCGGGAACTGAAGCTTTCTTT	CASSPDGSGTEAFF
TRBV5-4	NA	15	TRBJ1-1	TRBD1	TGTGCCAGCAGCTACGGACAGGGGGCCTCCACTGAAGCTTTCTTT	CASSYGQGASTEAFF
TRBV7-9	NA	13	TRBJ2-2	NA	TGTGCCAGCAGCCGGGGTGGTACCGGGGAGCTGTTTTTT	CASSRGGTGELFF
TRBV11-2	NA	13	TRBJ1-2	NA	TGTGCCAGCAGCCCACAATCTAACTATGGCTACACCTTC	CASSPQSNYGYTF
TRBV4-3	NA	16	TRBJ1-2	NA	TGCGCCAGCAGCCAAGATCTGCCATCGGGAGGCGGGCGCTACACCTTC	CASSQDLPSGGGRYTF
TRBV7-2	NA	14	TRBJ2-7	TRBD2	TGTGCCAGCAGTCGGGAGGGAGCTGTGAACGAGCAGTACTTC	CASSREGAVNEQYF
TRBV2	NA	11	TRBJ1-1	NA	TGTGCCAGCGGGTTGGGTTTATCGGCTTTCTTT	CASGLGLSAFF
TRBV20-1	NA	10	TRBJ2-5	NA	TGCAGTGCTAGTGGTCGGACCCAGTACTTC	CSASGRTQYF
TRBV29-1	NA	12	TRBJ2-7	NA	TGCAGCGTTCTCGAAGAGGGGTACGAGCAGTACTTC	CSVLEEGYEQYF
TRBV6-1	NA	13	TRBJ1-2	TRBD1	TGTGCCAGCAGTTCGGACAGGGGGCGGGTTCCCACCTTC	CASSSDRGRVPTF
TRBV5-1	NA	15	TRBJ2-3	NA	TGCGCCAGCAGCTCCTCTACAGGGTTCACAGATACGCAGTATTTT	CASSSSTGFTDTQYF
TRBV18	NA	19	TRBJ2-3	TRBD2	TGTGCCAGCTCACCTGGCCTAGCGGGAGACCCCCGAGGCACAGATACGCAGTATTTT	CASSPGLAGDPRGTDTQYF
TRBV15	once	18	TRBJ2-5	NA	TGTGCCACCAGCAGAGATTTATCGGGGGGCGGCGTTTCAGAGACCCAGTACTTC	CATSRDLSGGGVSETQYF
TRBV6-5	NA	13	TRBJ2-2	TRBD2	TGTGCCAGCAGTGGACTAGTCACCGGGGAGCTGTTTTTT	CASSGLVTGELFF
TRBV6-1	NA	14	TRBJ1-5	NA	TGTGCCAGCAGTTCGGGGCTCAGCAATCAGCCCCAGCATTTT	CASSSGLSNQPQHF